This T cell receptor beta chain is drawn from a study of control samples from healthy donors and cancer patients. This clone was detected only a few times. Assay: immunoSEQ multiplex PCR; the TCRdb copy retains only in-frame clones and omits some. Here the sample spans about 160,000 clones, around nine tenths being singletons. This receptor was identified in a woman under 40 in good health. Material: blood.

The CDR3 sequence: CASRFNQEGF. CDR3 DNA: TGTGCAAGTCGCTTTAACCAGGAGGGCTTC. This chain connects TRBV12-2 to TRBJ2-7; TRBD2, the D gene given by the table, was not confirmed from the DNA. TRBV12-2 is a pseudogene segment. The CDR3 sequence is 10 residues long.